This TCR beta chain comes out of a study of blood T cell repertoires in COVID-19 (dated by TCRdb to about 2020). Describing the broader study: Samples covering the acute and convalescent phases of COVID-19 were provided by collaborators in the United States, Italy and Spain. The samples were drawn from the first 160 participants of the ongoing ImmuneRACE study and from more than 1,000 subjects provided by 6 global collaborators. The sample metadata nearly always contained a de-identified subject ID, COVID-19 status, age in years and sex. The prospective study material was composed of cDNA or gDNA derived from T cells, B-cell-depleted T cells, or PBMCs. The dataset comprised deeply sampled blood TCRbeta repertoires from subjects exposed to, actively infected with, or recovered from COVID-19. The repertoires were released in a freely available public database meant as a resource for research on the immune response to SARS-CoV-2. Where HLA class I and class II types were available, the types were taken from metadata supplied by the sample provider, not from assay-based typing.

TCRbeta CDR3 regions were amplified from genomic DNA using the immunoSEQ Assay, a bias-controlled multiplex PCR. Under the source paper's analysis protocol: The number of nucleated cells in each sample was estimated by amplification of reference gene primers within the assay. Sequence reads were collapsed and filtered to measure the absolute abundance of every unique TCRbeta CDR3 rearrangement. For each sample, productive Simpson clonality was calculated as the square root of Simpson's diversity index over productive rearrangements. This is the immuneACCESS table as TCRdb keeps it, with only in-frame sequences that have V and J called. A part of the clones is gone; compared with another copy, unresolved V genes explain less than half, and the rest is unexplained. For V, J and clone size, that table is used; D and trimming come from the DNA. Present in this sample are 200,000 to 300,000 clones, about 89% of which were seen just once. The top ten hold approximately 2.4% of the sample.

Participants in the prospective study were aged about 18 to 89 years, lived in 20 to 25 United States geographic areas, and enrolled through a virtual design. In the prospective study, cohorts were assigned on the basis of participant-reported clinical history obtained from a screening survey and a study questionnaire. Recovered participants in ImmuneRACE Cohort 3 were defined as having two consecutive negative NP/OP PCR tests, clearance from a healthcare professional, or resolution of symptoms. In the prospective study, mobile phlebotomists collected whole blood, serum and a nasopharyngeal or oropharyngeal swab from each participant. Participants in the prospective study had the option to provide additional blood draws and questionnaires over an approximately 2-month period. Before DNA extraction, prospective study blood samples were shipped either frozen or at room temperature. Germline trimming amounts to 4 bases on V and 5 bases on J, with 6 as the count of junction bases outside the gene matches. Reading the germline V gene gives CDR1 ENHRY and CDR2 SYGVKD. Reading from cysteine to phenylalanine, the CDR3 counts 14 amino acids. The sequence is cut down to CDR3 DNA, 42 bases in frame from base 1.

The paper's findings and limits, for the study overall: The amount of clinical and demographic metadata varied by source and participant and was provided uncurated.

With regard to this clone: Its antigen has not been determined. Per-base qualities were not stored, and no clone one base away is much larger.

The chain uses TRBV10-3 and TRBJ2-7; 9 central nucleotides agree with TRBD1. The source material was PBMCs or T cells enriched from blood (not recorded which). The TCR sequence derives from a woman between 18 and 30 years old who had recovered from COVID-19. The bases are TGTGCCATCAGTGTAAGGACAGGGGATAACGAGCAGTACTTC. This yields the protein CAISVRTGDNEQYF.